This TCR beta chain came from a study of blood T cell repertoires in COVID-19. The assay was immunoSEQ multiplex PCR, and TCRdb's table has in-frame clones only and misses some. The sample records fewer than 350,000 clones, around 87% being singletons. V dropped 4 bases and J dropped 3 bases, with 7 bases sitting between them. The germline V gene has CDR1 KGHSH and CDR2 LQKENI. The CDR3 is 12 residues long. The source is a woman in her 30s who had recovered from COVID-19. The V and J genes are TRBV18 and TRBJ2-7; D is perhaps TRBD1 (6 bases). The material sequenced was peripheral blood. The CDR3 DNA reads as TGTGCCAGCTCACTGGACAGCTACGAGCAGTACTTC. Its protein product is CASSLDSYEQYF.